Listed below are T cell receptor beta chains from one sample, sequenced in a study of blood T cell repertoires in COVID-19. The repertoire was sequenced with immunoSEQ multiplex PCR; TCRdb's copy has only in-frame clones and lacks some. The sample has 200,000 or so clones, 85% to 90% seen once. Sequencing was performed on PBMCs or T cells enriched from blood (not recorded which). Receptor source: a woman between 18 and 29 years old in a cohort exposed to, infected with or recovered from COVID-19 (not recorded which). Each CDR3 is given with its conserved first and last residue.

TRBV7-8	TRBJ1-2	CASSLEPGGGYTF
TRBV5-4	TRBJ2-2	CASNAGTSGATGELFF
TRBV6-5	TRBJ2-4	CASSYSIGAKNIQYF
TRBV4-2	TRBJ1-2	CASSQLSRDRESAGYTF
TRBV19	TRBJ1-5	CASSIWENQPQHF
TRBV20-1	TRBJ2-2	CSASTVTGELFF
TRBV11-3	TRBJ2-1	CASSITGEWQFF
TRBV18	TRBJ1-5	CASSSSGVGNQPQHF
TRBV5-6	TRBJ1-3	CASSLLRDRHSGNTIYF
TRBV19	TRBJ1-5	CASTGTGGGGPQHF
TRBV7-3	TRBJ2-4	CASSLDRENIQYF
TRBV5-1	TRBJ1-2	CASSLGLEGNYGYTF
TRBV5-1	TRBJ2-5	CASSFTGEGTQYF
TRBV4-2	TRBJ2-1	CASSQEQGVYNEQFF
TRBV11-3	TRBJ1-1	CASSLYGQQNTEAFF
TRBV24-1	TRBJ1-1	CATSDPAGSEAFF
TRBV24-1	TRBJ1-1	CATSEGDRNTEAFF
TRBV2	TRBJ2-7	CASSERQGTYEQYF
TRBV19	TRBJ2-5	CASSIDLGSDQYF
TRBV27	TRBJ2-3	CASSLGGTDTQYF
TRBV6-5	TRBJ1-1	CASSKPGLMNTEAFF
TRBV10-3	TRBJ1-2	CAISDLGNYGYTF
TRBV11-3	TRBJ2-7	CASSLSGGGSYEQYF
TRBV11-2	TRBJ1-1	CASSLDQGWAEAFF
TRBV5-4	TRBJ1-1	CASSWGQVFAEAFF
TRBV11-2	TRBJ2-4	CASSLLLASEENIQYF
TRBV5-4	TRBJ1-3	CASSLAGGSGNTIYF
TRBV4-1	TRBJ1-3	CASSQERGFLSSGNTIYF
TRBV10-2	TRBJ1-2	CASSRLQGNYGYTF
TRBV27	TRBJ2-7	CASSFFPGPYEQYF
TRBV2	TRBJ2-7	CASNTDSPYEQYF
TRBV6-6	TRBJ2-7	CASTEGVSYEQYF
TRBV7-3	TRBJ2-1	CASSNRASGAFNEQFF
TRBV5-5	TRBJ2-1	CASSLANEQFF
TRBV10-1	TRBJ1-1	CASSDPRQGSTEAFF
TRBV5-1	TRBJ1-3	CASSLTGPVSGNTIYF
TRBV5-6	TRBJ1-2	CASSSQGYGYTF
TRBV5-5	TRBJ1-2	CASSADWAGYTF
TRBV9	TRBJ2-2	CASSVAPLNTGELFF
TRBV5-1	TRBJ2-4	CASSLDGGGAVKNIQYF
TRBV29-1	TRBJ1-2	CSGEDRRGYTF
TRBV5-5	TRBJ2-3	CASSPAGTDGGYF
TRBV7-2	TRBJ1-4	CASSASGSSREKLFF
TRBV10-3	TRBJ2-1	CAINDGEAYNEQFF
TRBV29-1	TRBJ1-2	CSVDGGTNYGYTF
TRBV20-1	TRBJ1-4	CSASHATNEKLFF
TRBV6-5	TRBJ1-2	CASTGVLANYGYTF
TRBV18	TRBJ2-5	CASSLAGGALETQYF
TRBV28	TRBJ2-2	CASSVGTDNTGELFF
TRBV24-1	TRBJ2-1	CATSEQGQDNEQFF
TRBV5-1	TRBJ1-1	CASSPGQGNTEAFF
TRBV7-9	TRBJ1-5	CASSSTNQPQHF
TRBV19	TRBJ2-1	CASSPRLAEFGLNEQFF
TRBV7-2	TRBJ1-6	CASSLTTDNNSPLHF